These 10 T cell receptor beta chains came from one sample sequenced in a study of patients with pleural tuberculosis. A single record per CDR3 protein comes from TCRdb applying MiXCR to the reads. The sample includes 29,000 or so distinct CDR3 sequences, about 20% seen only once; the top ten take 3% to 4%. The sample consisted of peripheral blood. The origin of the receptors is a human donor with pleural tuberculosis.

In this sample, this clonotype turned up many times. The V and J genes are TRBV28 and TRBJ2-1, with TRBD1 as a possible D gene (6 bases). CDR1 and CDR2 (germline): MDHEN, SYDVKM. V lost 5 bases and J 3 bases, leaving 17 bases between the germline ends. The CDR3 length is 16 residues. CDR3 residues: CASSPPPWTVYNEQFF. CDR3 sequence (DNA): TGTGCCAGCAGTCCCCCCCCTTGGACAGTCTACAATGAGCAGTTCTTC.

The table lists this clonotype with many counts. This chain joins TRBV28 and TRBJ2-3; tentatively, D is TRBD2 (6 bases). Trimming shortened V by 3 bases and J by 6 bases, and 28 bases separated the two germline ends. The CDR3 runs 19 residues. The V gene's germline CDR1 is MDHEN and CDR2 SYDVKM. In DNA, the CDR3 is TGTGCCAGCAGTTTCATTGCAGAGACTAGTTTCGTCGTCGGGGATACGCAGTATTTT. Translating gives CASSFIAETSFVVGDTQYF.

This clonotype was seen a handful of times. A much larger clone differs by one base, so this may be a read error. V usage is TRBV7-9 and J usage is TRBJ2-7; D call uncertain. Germline CDR1 reads SEHNR; CDR2 reads FQNEAQ (reference sequence). The CDR3 has 17 residues. Trimming cost V 5 bases and J 2 bases, with 22 bases left between them. For the CDR3, the DNA is TGTGCCAGCAGCCCCGGGTTGAGCAGTTGGGCGCCCTACGAGCAGTACTTC. Translation: CASSPGLSSWAPYEQYF.

There are many counts of this clonotype. This chain connects TRBV19 to TRBJ2-5; the D gene could be TRBD1 or TRBD2 (5 bases each). The CDR3 spans 12 residues. Trimming removed 5 bases at V and 5 bases at J, with 9 bases between. CDR1 and CDR2 (germline): LNHDA, SQIVND (reference sequence). Here the CDR3 reads CASSWDRETQYF. The CDR3 DNA reads as TGTGCCAGTAGTTGGGACCGGGAGACCCAGTACTTC.

The V call is TRBV12-3 or TRBV12-4, the J call TRBJ2-4, with D uncertain. The CDR3 runs 13 residues. V lost 5 bases to trimming and J lost 8 bases, with 13 bases between them. This chain's CDR3 is CASSDDPSYIQYF. The CDR3 DNA is TGTGCCAGCAGTGACGACCCGTCGTACATTCAGTACTTC.

This clonotype came up many times. V gene TRBV28 combines with J gene TRBJ2-5; the match to TRBD2 covers 16 bases. The germline CDR1 and CDR2 sequences are MDHEN and SYDVKM. This CDR3 has 18 amino acids. V gave up 7 bases and J gave up 5 bases; unmatched junction bases: 13. CDR3 DNA sequence: TGTGCCAGCACCCTATCCGGGACTAGCGGGAGGGCTAGGGAGACCCAGTACTTC. This sequence encodes CASTLSGTSGRARETQYF.

This clonotype was recorded many times. The V call is TRBV7-2, the J call TRBJ1-1; a weak D match, TRBD1 (6 bases). Germline V gene sequence: CDR1 SGHTA, CDR2 FQGNSA. V lost 5 bases, J lost 11 bases, and 18 bases lay in between. This CDR3 spans 13 amino acids. CDR3 in amino acids: CASSQRGRGGAFF. CDR3 sequence (DNA): TGTGCCAGCAGCCAAAGGGGCAGGGGTGGGGCTTTCTTT.

This clonotype has a handful of counts. CDR3 nucleotide sequence: TGCAGCGTGGGAGCGGGAGGGCCCTCCAAAAACATTCAGTACTTC. Translation gives CSVGAGGPSKNIQYF. The V and J genes are TRBV29-1 and TRBJ2-4; 10 bases agree with TRBD2. V shed 6 bases, J shed 2 bases, and the junction held 7 bases outside the gene matches. CDR3 length: 15 amino acids. Germline loops: CDR1 SQVTM, CDR2 ANQGSEA.

On this clonotype: This may be a read error, as it is one base from a much larger clone. V is TRBV11-2 and J is TRBJ2-3; unclear D gene. Germline assignment: CDR1 SGHAT and CDR2 FQNNGV. This CDR3 region has 10 residues. The CDR3 region is CASSTNTQYF. The CDR3 coding sequence is TGTGCCAGTAGCACAAATACGCAGTATTTT.

This clonotype has ten or more counts. The chain uses TRBV4-1 and TRBJ1-5, with 9 positions matching TRBD1. Germline CDR1 reads MGHRA; CDR2 reads YSYEKL. The CDR3 is made up of 16 amino acids. The ends lost 1 base at V and 2 bases at J; junction bases unmatched: 3. CDR3 nucleotide sequence: TGCGCCAGCAGCCAAGTTGACAGGGGGGGCAATCAGCCCCAGCATTTT. It translates to CASSQVDRGGNQPQHF.